This TCR beta chain was obtained from a study of cytomegalovirus exposure and HLA in healthy donors. Among the donors, all were healthy bone marrow donors. Study-wide results and caveats: The authors enumerated under 200 TCR beta chains as linked to cytomegalovirus. When presence/absence was analysed, sequencing depth was taken to be roughly uniform across donors. Rare TCR sequences predominated, though certain public TCRs were found in many donors.

Comment on this clone: The antigen remains unidentified.

V lost 4 bases and J 6 bases, leaving 27 bases between the germline ends. Germline lookup yields CDR1 MDHEN and CDR2 SYDVKM. This CDR3 region has 18 residues. Vbeta (60) and Jbeta (13) primers were used in the PCR. Sequencing used immunoSEQ multiplex PCR; TCRdb keeps in-frame clones, though not all of them. The sample includes under 100,000 clones. V gene TRBV28 combines with J gene TRBJ1-1; D unresolved. The origin of this receptor is a woman in her 30s in good health and CMV-seronegative. The sequencing sample was made of PBMCs. The CDR3 DNA reads as TGTGCCAGCAGTTCATCGATTGTTCGGGATGCCACGGTTGCTGAAGCTTTCTTT. Its translation: CASSSSIVRDATVAEAFF.